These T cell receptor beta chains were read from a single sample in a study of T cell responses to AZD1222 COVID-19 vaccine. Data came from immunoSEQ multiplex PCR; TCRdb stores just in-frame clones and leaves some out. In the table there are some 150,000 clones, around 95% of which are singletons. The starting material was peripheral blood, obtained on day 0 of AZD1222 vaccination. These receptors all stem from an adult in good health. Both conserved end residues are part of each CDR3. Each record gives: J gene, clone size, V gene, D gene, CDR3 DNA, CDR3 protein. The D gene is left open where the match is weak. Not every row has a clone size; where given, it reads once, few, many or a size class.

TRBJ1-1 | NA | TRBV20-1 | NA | TGCAGTGCTGGTGAGTTCGGTGAAGCTTTCTTT | CSAGEFGEAFF
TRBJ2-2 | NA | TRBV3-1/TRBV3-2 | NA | TGTGCCAGTAAACATACAAGGAGCACCGGGGAGCTGTTTTTT | CASKHTRSTGELFF
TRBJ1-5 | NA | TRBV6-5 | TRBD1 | TGTGCCAGCAGAAAACGGACAGGGAAGGATCAGCCCCAGCATTTT | CASRKRTGKDQPQHF
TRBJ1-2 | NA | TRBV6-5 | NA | TGTGCCAGCAGTCTACGGGACCGACTAAACTATGGCTACACCTTC | CASSLRDRLNYGYTF
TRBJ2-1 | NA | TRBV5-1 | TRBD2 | TGCGCCAGCAGCTCTGGTATAGCGGGACGCCAGTTCTTC | CASSSGIAGRQFF
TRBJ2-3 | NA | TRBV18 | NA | TGTGCCAGCTCAATGCGGCGGATCAGCACAGATACGCAGTATTTT | CASSMRRISTDTQYF
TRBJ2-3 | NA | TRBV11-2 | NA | TGTGCCAGCAGCTTAGAAGGGAGAGATACGCAGTATTTT | CASSLEGRDTQYF
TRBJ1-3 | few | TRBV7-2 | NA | TGTGCCAGCAGCTTAGCAAGAGGTAGCTCTGGAAACACCATATATTTT | CASSLARGSSGNTIYF
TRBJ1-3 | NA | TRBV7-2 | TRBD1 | TGTGCCAGCAGCCTATTAGGGCCGACAGGGTCTGGAAACACCATATATTTT | CASSLLGPTGSGNTIYF
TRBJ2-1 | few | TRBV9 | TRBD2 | TGTGCCAGCAGCGAAGATTTAGGACTAGCGGGCGAACGCAATGAGCAGTTCTTC | CASSEDLGLAGERNEQFF
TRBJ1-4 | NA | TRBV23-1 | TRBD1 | TGCGCCAGCAGTCCCAACAGGGGGCCGACTAATGAAAAACTGTTTTTT | CASSPNRGPTNEKLFF
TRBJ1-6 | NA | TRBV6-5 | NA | TGTGCCAGCAGACAGGGACCCAATTCACCCCTCCACTTT | CASRQGPNSPLHF
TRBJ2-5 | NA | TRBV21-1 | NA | TGTGCCAGCAGCAAAGTCCCGCTTTTCTGGGAGACCCAGTACTTC | CASSKVPLFWETQYF
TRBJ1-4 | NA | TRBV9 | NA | TGTGCCAGCAGCGTAGGCATTTCAGGGGATGAAAAACTGTTTTTT | CASSVGISGDEKLFF
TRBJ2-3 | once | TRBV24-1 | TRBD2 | TGTGCCACCAGTGAAGGCGGGGGGGCCCCAGATACGCAGTATTTT | CATSEGGGAPDTQYF
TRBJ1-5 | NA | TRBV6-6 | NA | TGTGCCAGCCAGGCACAGATCCAGAATCAGCCCCAGCATTTT | CASQAQIQNQPQHF
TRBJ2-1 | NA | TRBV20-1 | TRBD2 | TGCAGTGCTAGTTGGCTAGCGGGAGTCAATGAGCAGTTCTTC | CSASWLAGVNEQFF
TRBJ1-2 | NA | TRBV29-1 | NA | TGCAGCGTCGGGTGGGGGTCGGACTTCTATGGCTACACCTTC | CSVGWGSDFYGYTF
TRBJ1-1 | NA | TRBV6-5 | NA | TGTGCCAGCAGTTCAGCGGACAGGAACACTGAAGCTTTCTTT | CASSSADRNTEAFF
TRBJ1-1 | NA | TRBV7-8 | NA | TGTGCCAGCAGCGGACGAGGGTTGAACACTGAAGCTTTCTTT | CASSGRGLNTEAFF
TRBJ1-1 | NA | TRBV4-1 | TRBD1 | TGCGCCAGCAGAAGACAGGGGATGAACACTGAAGCTTTCTTT | CASRRQGMNTEAFF
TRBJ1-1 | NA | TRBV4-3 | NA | TGCGCCAGCAGCCTTGGACAGCGCATAGGGAACACTGAAGCTTTCTTT | CASSLGQRIGNTEAFF
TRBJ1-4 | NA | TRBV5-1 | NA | TGCGCCAGCAGCTTGTCCTTGGGCGAAAAACTGTTTTTT | CASSLSLGEKLFF
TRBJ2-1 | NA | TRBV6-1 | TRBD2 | TGTGCCAGCAGTGAATGGCGGGGGGGTGGTAGTGAGCAGTTCTTC | CASSEWRGGGSEQFF
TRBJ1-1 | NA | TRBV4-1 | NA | TGCGCCAGCAGCCAGCCGCCGAGGGCGAACACTGAAGCTTTCTTT | CASSQPPRANTEAFF
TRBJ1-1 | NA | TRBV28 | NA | TGTGCCAGCACCACTCACGGGGGGGTAGGGAACACTGAAGCTTTCTTT | CASTTHGGVGNTEAFF
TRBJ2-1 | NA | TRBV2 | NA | TGTGCCAGCAGTGAAGGGCGAGTTGAGCAGTTCTTC | CASSEGRVEQFF
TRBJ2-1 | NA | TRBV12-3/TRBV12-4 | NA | TGTGCCAGCAGTTTCGGGCCGTACAATGAGCAGTTCTTC | CASSFGPYNEQFF
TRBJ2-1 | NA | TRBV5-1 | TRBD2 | TGCGCCAGCAGCTTGGCAGCGGGGGGTAGTAGGACCTACAATGAGCAGTTCTTC | CASSLAAGGSRTYNEQFF